The sequence of this T cell receptor (beta chain) was determined in a study of cytomegalovirus exposure and HLA in healthy donors. General study findings and limits: Accurate predictions that matched the HLA-A and HLA-B alleles of most subjects were reportedly made from TCR beta sequences.

V lost 7 bases to trimming and J lost 4 bases, with 10 bases between them. CDR1 is SNHLY, CDR2 FYNNEI, per germline. CDR3 length: 13 amino acids. Vbeta (60) and Jbeta (13) primers were used in the PCR. Profiling relied on immunoSEQ multiplex PCR, and the TCRdb table lists in-frame clones only, not all of them. The sample has 150,000 or so clones. As regards this clone: Antigen: not known.

This TCR derives from a man aged 25-40 years in good health and CMV-seronegative. Input material: PBMCs. This sequence joins TRBV2 and TRBJ2-2, with D tentatively TRBD1 (6 bases). This CDR3 is CASNTGITGELFF. CDR3 sequence (DNA): TGTGCCAGCAACACAGGGATCACCGGGGAGCTGTTTTTT.